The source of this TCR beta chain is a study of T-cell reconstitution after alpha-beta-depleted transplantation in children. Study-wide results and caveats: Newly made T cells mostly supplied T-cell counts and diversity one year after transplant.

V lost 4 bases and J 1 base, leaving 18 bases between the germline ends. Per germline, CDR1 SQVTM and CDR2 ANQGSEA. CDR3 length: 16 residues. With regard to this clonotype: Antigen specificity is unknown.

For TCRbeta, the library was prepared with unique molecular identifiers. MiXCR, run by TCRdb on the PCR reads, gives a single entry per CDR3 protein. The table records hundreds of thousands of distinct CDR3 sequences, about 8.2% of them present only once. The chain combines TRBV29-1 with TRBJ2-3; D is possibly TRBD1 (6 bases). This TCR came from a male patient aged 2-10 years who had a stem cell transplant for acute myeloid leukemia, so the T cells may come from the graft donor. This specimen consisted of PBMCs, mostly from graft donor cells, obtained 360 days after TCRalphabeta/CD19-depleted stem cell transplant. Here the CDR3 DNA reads TGCAGCGTTGTGGGTCCCTCGGGACACGGCACAGATACGCAGTATTTT. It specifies CSVVGPSGHGTDTQYF.